This T cell receptor (beta chain) derives from a study of T cell repertoires in cytomegalovirus infection. General observations from the study: There were carriers of CMV plus the relevant HLA, and cumulative public TCR beta family frequency identified them. Clonotypes of TCR beta that were HLA-C-restricted and CMV-specific dominated the ex vivo response.

The CDR3 sequence is 15 residues long. Trimming took off 0 bases at V and 3 bases at J, with 12 bases between the two ends. The germline CDR1 and CDR2 sequences are MNHEY and SVGEGT. A single record per CDR3 protein comes from TCRdb applying MiXCR to the reads. Found here are some 110,000 distinct CDR3 sequences, around 30% of them singletons; the top ten hold about 53%. For this clonotype: Its antigen is still unknown.

The chain has TRBV6-2 or TRBV6-3 and TRBJ2-7, with D perhaps TRBD1 (7 bases). This receptor was obtained from a human donor in good health (CMV status not recorded). Some clones in this sample may be carry-over from other donors' samples. The sample here was CD8+ T cells from cultured PBMCs, taken from culture after CMV antigen stimulation. CDR3 nucleotide sequence: TGTGCCAGCAGTTACTCGGAGGGGGCGAACTACGAGCAGTACTTC. This codes for CASSYSEGANYEQYF.